This T cell receptor beta chain was sequenced in a study of shared clonotypes between healthy human individuals. Study-level information: Three CD4 naive, three CD4 memory, two CD8 naive and one CD8 memory plate were used per donor. Study-level findings and limits: The four-donor shared clonotypes exceeded non-shared clonotypes in generation probability, with non-shared ones scoring lower.

Turning to this clone: Its antigen is unidentified.

Some clones are missing from TCRdb's copy, which holds only in-frame ones; the method was immunoSEQ multiplex PCR. The data hold about 2.4 million clones, with around 90% observed a single time. CDR1 MNHEY and CDR2 SMNVEV come from the germline V gene (reference sequence). After removal of 6 bases from V and 4 bases from J, the junction contained 5 bases not matched to a gene. There are 14 residues in the CDR3. The chain is built from TRBV27 and TRBJ2-5, with 10 bases identical to TRBD2. This clonotype was obtained from a man aged 18 to 30 in good health. The source material was naive CD4+ T cells sorted from blood. Subset denoted: CD45RA+ positively selected. CDR3 in DNA: TGTGCCAGCAGGCGAGCGGGGGGGCCAGAGACCCAGTACTTC. It encodes CASRRAGGPETQYF.